These 11 T cell receptor beta chains came from one sample sequenced in a study of read filtering for tumor transcriptome and immune sequencing. Molecular barcoded adaptors covering alpha/delta and beta/gamma chains were used on 400 ng RNA. From the reads, TCRdb called clonotypes with MiXCR, one entry per CDR3 protein. This sample has fewer than 50,000 distinct CDR3 sequences; 13% occur once, and the top ten carry approximately 30%. The sequenced sample was a population of CD138-negative cells sorted from bone marrow. These receptors came from a donor aged 40 or over with multiple myeloma.

This clonotype was found many times. V usage is TRBV27 and J usage is TRBJ2-7; a weak D match, TRBD2 (5 bases). Germline loops: CDR1 MNHEY, CDR2 SMNVEV (reference sequence). This CDR3 is built from 15 residues. V lost 2 bases to trimming and J lost 0 bases, with 11 bases between them. This CDR3 is CASSLSTSVSYEQYF. CDR3 coding DNA: TGTGCCAGCAGTTTAAGTACTAGTGTCTCCTACGAGCAGTACTTC.

This clonotype was picked up many times. The J gene is TRBJ1-1, the V gene TRBV25-1; no clear D. This CDR3 comprises 11 residues. Per germline, CDR1 MGHDK and CDR2 SYGVNS. V lost 1 base and J 10 bases, leaving 7 bases between the germline ends. CDR3 nucleotides: TGTGCCAGCAGTGAATCCCGCGGAGCTTTCTTT. It codes for CASSESRGAFF.

The sample holds many counts of this clonotype. The genes are TRBV27 and TRBJ2-3; D call uncertain. The ends were cut back, 2 bases at V and 2 bases at J, with 11 bases in the middle. CDR1 and CDR2 from the germline V gene are MNHEY and SMNVEV (reference sequence). The length of the CDR3 is 15 residues. DNA of the CDR3: TGTGCCAGCAGTTTAATAGCCCCACACACAGATACGCAGTATTTT. Protein sequence: CASSLIAPHTDTQYF.

This clonotype was seen repeatedly, ten times or more. J is TRBJ2-5 and V is TRBV2, with 12 bases matching TRBD2. The CDR3 is 16 amino acids. The germline V gene encodes CDR1 SNHLY and CDR2 FYNNEI. With V trimmed by 2 bases and J by 4 bases, 5 bases remained unmatched. CDR3 DNA sequence: TGTGCCAGCAGTGAAAGACTAGCGGGAGTGGGAGAGACCCAGTACTTC. Translation gives CASSERLAGVGETQYF.

This clonotype was counted at least ten times. The chain recombines TRBV7-2 with TRBJ2-2; D is perhaps TRBD1 (6 bases). Germline V CDR1 and CDR2: SGHTA, FQGNSA. CDR3 size: 17 residues. Trimming stripped 1 base from V and 8 bases from J, with 20 bases between. CDR3 sequence (DNA): TGTGCCAGCAGCTTAGGCGTCTTGTCAGGGGTTCCGGGGGAGCTGTTTTTT. Translated, it gives CASSLGVLSGVPGELFF.

There are a few counts of this clonotype. The rearrangement links TRBV29-1 to TRBJ1-1; 9 bases align to TRBD1. Germline lookup yields CDR1 SQVTM and CDR2 ANQGSEA. The CDR3 spans 13 residues. J gave up 8 bases and V 7 bases, and 11 bases lay outside the gene matches. The CDR3 is CSATPGTGREAFF. The CDR3 bases are TGCAGCGCAACCCCCGGGACAGGGAGGGAAGCTTTCTTT.

V and J are TRBV15 and TRBJ2-5; D possibly corresponds to TRBD2 (7 bases). Germline V CDR1 and CDR2: LNHNV, YYDKDF (reference sequence). V was shortened by 3 bases and J by 5 bases, with 25 bases between the two germline ends. The CDR3 is 18 amino acids. The CDR3 DNA reads TGTGCCACCAGCAGGGGGGGAGGGGGACGAGAACCAGGGGAGACCCAGTACTTC. It translates to CATSRGGGGREPGETQYF.

This clonotype was counted between two and nine times. It may be a read error: a sequence one base away is much more abundant. The chain links TRBV19 to TRBJ2-5; TRBD2 might be the D (5 bases). V gave up 5 bases and J gave up 4 bases, with 14 bases separating them. The germline gives CDR1 LNHDA, CDR2 SQIVND (reference sequence). The CDR3 spans 14 residues. CDR3 nucleotides: TGTGCCAGTAGTCCCCCTCCAGCGGCAGAGACCCAGTACTTC. Encoded protein: CASSPPPAAETQYF.

This clonotype was counted at least ten times. The chain carries TRBV5-1 and TRBJ2-4, with 7 positions matching TRBD1. Germline trimming cut 4 bases from V and 8 bases from J; bases unmatched to any gene: 15. The CDR3 has 16 residues. Germline V gene data show CDR1 as SGHRS and CDR2 as YFSETQ. Here the CDR3 reads CASSERTGQVGYIQYF. The CDR3 region has the DNA TGCGCCAGCAGCGAGAGGACAGGACAGGTTGGGTACATTCAGTACTTC.

The chain employs TRBV10-3 and TRBJ1-2, with TRBD1 matching 11 bases. The CDR3 extends over 14 amino acids. CDR1 is ENHRY and CDR2 is SYGVKD in the germline V gene. The trim removed 1 base at V and 7 bases at J, leaving 2 bases unmatched. The CDR3 DNA sequence: TGTGCCATCAGTGAGTTGGACAGGGGGCTTGGCTACACCTTC. It yields the protein CAISELDRGLGYTF.

This clonotype was counted a few times. The chain links TRBV5-4 to TRBJ2-1, with 12 bases fitting TRBD2. The V segment lost 4 bases and the J segment 7 bases; nucleotides outside the gene matches: 6. In germline, CDR1 is SGHNT, CDR2 YYREEE (reference sequence). The CDR3 length is 15 residues. CDR3 protein: CASSPLAGGLNEQFF. The CDR3 DNA follows: TGTGCCAGCAGCCCACTAGCGGGAGGATTAAATGAGCAGTTCTTC.